This TCR beta chain was documented in a study of CD8 T cells in ankylosing spondylitis. The sample holds many counts of this clonotype. Its antigen remains unknown. The authors made TCR beta libraries by quantitative 5'-RACE with molecular barcodes. Using its own MiXCR run on the 5' RACE reads, TCRdb lists one record per CDR3 protein. Of approximately 140,000 distinct CDR3 sequences listed, around 8.5% are singletons. Study outcomes and limitations: Researchers reportedly found disease-linked clones significantly enriched in matched ankylosing spondylitis synovial fluid. Some of these motif variants have turned up before, in reports on reactive arthritis synovial fluid and blood.

CDR3 length: 13 amino acids. The J segment lost 7 bases and the V segment lost 5 bases, leaving 5 bases of the junction unmatched. CDR1 is SGHTA and CDR2 is FQGTGA in the germline V gene. The chain combines TRBV7-3 with TRBJ2-1; 7 bases are a match to TRBD1. The sequencing input was blood, either unsorted or a sorted T cell fraction (not recorded which). The receptor was isolated from a male donor with ankylosing spondylitis or in good health (not recorded which). The CDR3: CASSRDSRNEQFF. CDR3 nucleotide sequence: TGTGCCAGCAGCCGGGACAGTCGGAATGAGCAGTTCTTC. Full variable domain (rest looked up from reference TRBV7-3 and TRBJ2-1): GAGVSQTPSNKVTEKGKYVELRCDPISGHTALYWYRQSLGQGPEFLIYFQGTGAADDSGLPNDRFFAVRPEGSVSTLKIQRTERGDSAVYLCASSRDSRNEQFFGPGTRLTVL.